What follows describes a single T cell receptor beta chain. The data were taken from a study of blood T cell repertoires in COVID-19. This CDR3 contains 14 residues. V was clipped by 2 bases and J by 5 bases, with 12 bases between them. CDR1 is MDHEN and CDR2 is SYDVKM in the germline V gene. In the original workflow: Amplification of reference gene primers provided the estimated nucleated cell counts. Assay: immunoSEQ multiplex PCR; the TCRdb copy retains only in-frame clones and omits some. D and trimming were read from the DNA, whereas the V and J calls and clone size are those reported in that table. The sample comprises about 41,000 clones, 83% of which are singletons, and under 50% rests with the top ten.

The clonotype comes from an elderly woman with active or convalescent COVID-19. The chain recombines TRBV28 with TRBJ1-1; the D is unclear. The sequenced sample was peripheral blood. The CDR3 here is CASSLGGKRTEAFF. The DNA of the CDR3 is TGTGCCAGCAGTTTAGGTGGTAAGAGGACTGAAGCTTTCTTT.